The entry that follows covers one T cell receptor beta chain sequence. The specificity of this receptor is unknown. There are no base qualities to consult, and no much larger clone falls within one base. Library construction relied on PCR. Sequenced using an Illumina HiSeq 2500. Unique molecular identifiers were incorporated into TCR beta cDNA libraries to reduce PCR and sequencing biases. Per 1 to 10 million input T cells, approximately 500,000 cDNA molecules were obtained, such that each molecule approximated one T cell. The patient libraries were prepared and sequenced with the same protocol used for the earlier healthy control dataset. Within a given batch, samples were prepared together, multiplexed and sequenced on the same HiSeq lane. Processing in the source paper ran as follows. MIGEC was used to process the raw barcoded reads, and molecular identifier groups with only a single read were discarded before consensus assembly and CDR3 extraction. VDJtools was used for post-analysis of the clonotype tables, with diversity normalized by down-sampling every dataset to the smallest sample size. In repertoire overlap clustering, CDR3 amino acid sequences, but not nucleotide sequences, were matched to correct batch-related cross-sample contamination. TCRdb's own reprocessing of the public reads used fastp at Q25 and MiXCR and kept productive beta chains. Entries are consolidated by CDR3 protein sequence, retaining the most common genes and DNA. The V and J calls and clone size are TCRdb's, not the authors'. The table for this sample lists hundreds of thousands of distinct CDR3 sequences; approximately 60% of them were counted only once. The ten biggest clones cover over 9% of the sample.

To demonstrate the VDJtools post-analysis software, TCR beta repertoires were profiled from the peripheral blood of over ten young patients with multiple sclerosis. Multiple sclerosis patients were children and adolescents aged about 6 to 15 years. Reading the germline V gene gives CDR1 LGHNA and CDR2 YSLEER. V is clipped by 0 bases and J by 4 bases, and the sequence between their germline boundaries is 14 bases long. From its cysteine to its phenylalanine, the CDR3 spans 16 amino acids. The retained sequence is limited to the CDR3, 48 bases, with the frame set at the first base. These data are taken from a study of post-analysis software for immune sequencing data (dated by TCRdb to the mid-2010s). For the wider study: The recorded disease courses included relapsing-remitting, secondary progressive and progressive-relapsing multiple sclerosis, and some patients had no subtype annotation. Patient repertoires were compared against some twelve previously published healthy control repertoires from donors aged about 6 to 26 years. A subset of samples was prepared in parallel using single-end sample barcoding, then pooled and co-amplified after Illumina adapter ligation. The investigation overall reported the following: Patients showed significantly higher frequencies than controls for about five TRBV segments, among them TRBV5-6, TRBV5-1 and TRBV20-1. Normalized Chao1 diversity was significantly lower in multiple sclerosis patients than controls, suggesting substantial peripheral T-cell clonal expansion. The control group was slightly older than the multiple sclerosis patient group. When samples were clustered directly using the F measure, samples prepared in the same batch co-clustered strongly, which prompted a batch-effect correction.

This receptor was taken from a girl aged 2-9 years with multiple sclerosis. The sequence links TRBV4-3 to TRBJ2-3; a tentative D match to TRBD1 spans 7 bases. The sample comprised blood. The nucleotide sequence is given as TGCGCCAGCAGCCAAGAGGCAGGGGGGCCAGCAGATACGCAGTATTTT. This translates into CASSQEAGGPADTQYF.